These 7 T cell receptor beta chains share one sample of origin, sequenced in a study of blood T cells in healthy people across ages. A J-beta primer mix and a sample-barcoded 5' primer were used in a second PCR of about 7 to 12 cycles. Via MiXCR, TCRdb re-called the 5' RACE reads, giving one row per CDR3 protein. The repertoire holds over 550,000 distinct CDR3 sequences, 25% to 35% seen once, with approximately 14% in the top ten. The sequenced material came from blood. The receptors were gathered from a woman of 80 years or more in good health.

This clonotype was recorded at least ten times. The V gene is TRBV7-7, the J gene TRBJ2-5, with TRBD2 identical over 7 bases. The CDR3 extends over 14 amino acids. Germline CDR1 SSHAT, CDR2 FNYEAQ (reference sequence). The ends lost 6 bases at V and 5 bases at J; junction bases unmatched: 9. The CDR3 nucleotides are TGTGCCAGCAGTGAGGGAGGGTTGGCGGAGACCCAGTACTTC. It specifies CASSEGGLAETQYF.

There are many counts of this clonotype. The rearrangement uses TRBV6-6 and TRBJ1-2, with 7 bases identical to TRBD1. Losses at the gene ends were 6 bases for V and 2 bases for J; bases not matched to a gene: 9. CDR1 MNHNY and CDR2 SVGAGI come from the germline V gene (reference sequence). The CDR3 has 15 residues. This CDR3 reads CASRDIRDRNYGYTF. CDR3 nucleotides: TGTGCCAGCAGGGATATCCGGGACAGAAACTATGGCTACACCTTC.

A few counts support this clonotype. A much larger clonotype is one base distant, so this may be a read error. The rearrangement links TRBV12-3 or TRBV12-4 to TRBJ2-3, with D unclear. The CDR3 covers 12 residues. CDR3 amino acids: CASSLFSDTRYF. For the CDR3, the DNA is TGTGCCAGCAGTTTGTTTTCTGATACGCGGTATTTT.

This clonotype was picked up many times. A much larger clone lies a single base off, so this may be a read error. The chain combines TRBV6-1 with TRBJ2-1; possibly TRBD2 for D (6 bases). The J call is uncertain, as TRBJ2-7 better fits the DNA end. The CDR3 is made up of 15 amino acids. The germline V gene encodes CDR1 MNHNS and CDR2 SASEGT. As DNA, the CDR3 is TGTGCCAGCCGTGAGGCGGGGAAACCCTACAATGAGCAGTACTTC. Amino acids: CASREAGKPYNEQYF.

The sample holds many counts of this clonotype. The CDR3 coding sequence is TGTGCCAGCAGCTTAGCGACGAAGGGGGCTAATTCACCCCTCCACTTT. This sequence encodes CASSLATKGANSPLHF. The J gene is TRBJ1-6, the V gene TRBV7-6; TRBD1 matches at 7 bases. V shed 0 bases and J 6 bases; nucleotides not matched to a gene: 5. The germline gives CDR1 SGHVS, CDR2 FNYEAQ. The CDR3 spans 16 residues.

This CDR3 reads CASSISRGTEAFF. The DNA for the CDR3 is TGTGCCAGTAGTATAAGCAGGGGAACTGAAGCTTTCTTT. This chain joins TRBV19 and TRBJ1-1; perhaps TRBD1 as D (6 bases). With 2 bases removed from V and 5 bases from J, the gap between germline ends came to 9 bases. The CDR3 loop spans 13 amino acids. Germline assignment: CDR1 LNHDA and CDR2 SQIVND (reference sequence).

About this clonotype itself: A much larger clone sits a single nucleotide away, making a read error possible. This chain joins TRBV21-1 and TRBJ1-2. TRBV21-1 is marked as a pseudogene. This CDR3 has 16 residues. This chain's CDR3 is CASSKAGEDANHGYTF. CDR3 bases: TGTGCCAGCAGCAAAGCTGGGGAGGACGCTAACCATGGCTACACCTTC.